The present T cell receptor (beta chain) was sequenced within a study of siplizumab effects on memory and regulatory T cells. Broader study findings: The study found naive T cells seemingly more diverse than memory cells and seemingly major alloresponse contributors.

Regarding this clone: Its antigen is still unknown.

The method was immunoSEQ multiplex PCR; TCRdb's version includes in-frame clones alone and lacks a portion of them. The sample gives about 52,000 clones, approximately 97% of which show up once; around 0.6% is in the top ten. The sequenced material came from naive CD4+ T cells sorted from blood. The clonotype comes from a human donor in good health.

DNA of the CDR3: TGTGCCAGCAGTTCACCCGAGCAGGTCGAGCAGTACTTC. Protein product: CASSSPEQVEQYF. The chain carries TRBV28 and TRBJ2-7; no clear D gene. V was shortened by 4 bases and J by 6 bases, with 13 bases between the two germline ends. Germline V gene lookup returns CDR1 MDHEN and CDR2 SYDVKM. The CDR3 is 13 residues long. The full variable domain, completed using reference TRBV28 and TRBJ2-7, is DVKVTQSSRYLVKRTGEKVFLECVQDMDHENMFWYRQDPGLGLRLIYFSYDVKMKEKGDIPEGYSVSREKKERFSLILESASTNQTSMYLCASSSPEQVEQYFGPGTRLTVT.